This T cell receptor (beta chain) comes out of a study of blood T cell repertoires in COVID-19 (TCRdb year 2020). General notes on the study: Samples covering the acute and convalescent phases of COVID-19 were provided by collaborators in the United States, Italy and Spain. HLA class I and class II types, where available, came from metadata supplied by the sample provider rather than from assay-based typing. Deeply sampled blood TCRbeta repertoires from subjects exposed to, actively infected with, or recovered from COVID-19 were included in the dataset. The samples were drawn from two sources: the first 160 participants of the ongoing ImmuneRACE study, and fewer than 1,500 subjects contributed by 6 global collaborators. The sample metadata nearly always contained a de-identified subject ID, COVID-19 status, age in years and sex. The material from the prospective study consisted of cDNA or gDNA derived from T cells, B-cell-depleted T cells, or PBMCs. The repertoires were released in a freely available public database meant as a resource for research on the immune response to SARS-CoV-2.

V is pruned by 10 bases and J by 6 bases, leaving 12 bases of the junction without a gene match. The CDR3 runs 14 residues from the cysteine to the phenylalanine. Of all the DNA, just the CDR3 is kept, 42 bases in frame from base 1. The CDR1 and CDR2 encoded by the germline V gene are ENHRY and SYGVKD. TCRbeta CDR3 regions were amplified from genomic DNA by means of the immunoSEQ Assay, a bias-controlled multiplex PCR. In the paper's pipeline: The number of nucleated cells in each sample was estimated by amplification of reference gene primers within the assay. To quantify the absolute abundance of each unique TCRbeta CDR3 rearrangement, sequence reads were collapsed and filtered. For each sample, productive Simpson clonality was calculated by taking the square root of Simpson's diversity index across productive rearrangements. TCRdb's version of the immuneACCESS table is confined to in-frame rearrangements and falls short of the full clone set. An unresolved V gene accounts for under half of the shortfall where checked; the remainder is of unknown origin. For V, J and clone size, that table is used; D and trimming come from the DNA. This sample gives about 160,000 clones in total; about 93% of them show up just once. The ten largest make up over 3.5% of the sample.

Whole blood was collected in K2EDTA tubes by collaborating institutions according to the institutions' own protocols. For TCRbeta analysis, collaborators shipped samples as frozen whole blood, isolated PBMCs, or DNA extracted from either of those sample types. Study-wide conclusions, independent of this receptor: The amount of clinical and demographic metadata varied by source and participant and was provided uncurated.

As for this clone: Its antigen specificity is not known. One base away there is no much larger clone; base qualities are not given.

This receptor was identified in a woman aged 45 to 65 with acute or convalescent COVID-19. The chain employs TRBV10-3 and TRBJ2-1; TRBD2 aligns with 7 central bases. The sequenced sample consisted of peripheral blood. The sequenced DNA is TGTGCCAACCATAGCGGGCAGGCTTGCAATGAGCAGTTCTTC. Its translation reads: CANHSGQACNEQFF.